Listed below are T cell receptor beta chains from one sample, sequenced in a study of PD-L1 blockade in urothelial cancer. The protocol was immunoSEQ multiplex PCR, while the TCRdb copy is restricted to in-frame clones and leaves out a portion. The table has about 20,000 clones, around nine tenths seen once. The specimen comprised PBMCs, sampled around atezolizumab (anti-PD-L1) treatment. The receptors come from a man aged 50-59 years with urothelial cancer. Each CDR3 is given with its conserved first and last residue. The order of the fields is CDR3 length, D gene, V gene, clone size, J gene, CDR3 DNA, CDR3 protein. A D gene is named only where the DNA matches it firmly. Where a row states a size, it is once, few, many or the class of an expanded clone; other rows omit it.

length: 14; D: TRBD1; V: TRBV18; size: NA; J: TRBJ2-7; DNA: TGTGCCAGCTCACCGGACAGGAGCTCCTACGAGCAGTACTTC; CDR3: CASSPDRSSYEQYF
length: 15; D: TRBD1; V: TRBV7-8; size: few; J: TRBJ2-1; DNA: TGTGCCAGCAGCTTAAGACAGGGAGTTGGGAATGAGCAGTTCTTC; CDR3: CASSLRQGVGNEQFF
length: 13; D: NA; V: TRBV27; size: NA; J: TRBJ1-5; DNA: TGTGCCAGCAGTTTAGCCCGGAATCAGCCCCAGCATTTT; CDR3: CASSLARNQPQHF
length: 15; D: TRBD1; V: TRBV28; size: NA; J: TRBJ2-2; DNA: TGTGCCAGCAGTCTCCGGACAGGGAACACCGGGGAGCTGTTTTTT; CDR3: CASSLRTGNTGELFF
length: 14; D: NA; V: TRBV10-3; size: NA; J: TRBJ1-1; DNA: TGTGCCATCAGCGGGGAGTTGGGCAGCCCCTCAACTTTCTTT; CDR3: CAISGELGSPSTFF
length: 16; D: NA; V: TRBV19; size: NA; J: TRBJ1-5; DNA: TGTGCCAGTAGATCAGGAACAGGGATGAGGGGCCAGCCCCAGCATTTT; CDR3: CASRSGTGMRGQPQHF
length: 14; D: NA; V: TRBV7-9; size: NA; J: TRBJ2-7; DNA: TGTGCCAGCAGCTTAGGGCAGGGGTTTGGGAAGCAGTACTTC; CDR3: CASSLGQGFGKQYF
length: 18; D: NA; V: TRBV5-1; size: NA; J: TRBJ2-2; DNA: TGCGCCAGCAGCTTGCCCCGGGACTCCCGGATGGGCACCGGGGAGCTGTTTTTT; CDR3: CASSLPRDSRMGTGELFF
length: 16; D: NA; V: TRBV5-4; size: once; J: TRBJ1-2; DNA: TGTGCCAGCAGCCGGGACAACCAAGGGCTTATCTATGGCTACACCTTC; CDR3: CASSRDNQGLIYGYTF
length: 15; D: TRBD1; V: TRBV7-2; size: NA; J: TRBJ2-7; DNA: TGTGCCAGCAACAAGGCCGGGACAGGGGGATACGAGCAGTACTTC; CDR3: CASNKAGTGGYEQYF
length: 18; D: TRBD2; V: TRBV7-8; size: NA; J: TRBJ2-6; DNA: TGTGCCAGCAGCTTAAACCTAGCGGGAGGAACTGGGGCCAACGTCCTGACTTTC; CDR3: CASSLNLAGGTGANVLTF
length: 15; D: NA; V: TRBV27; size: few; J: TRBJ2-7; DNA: TGTGCCAGCAGTTTATCGAGGGCTAGGTCCTACGAGCAGTACTTC; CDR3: CASSLSRARSYEQYF
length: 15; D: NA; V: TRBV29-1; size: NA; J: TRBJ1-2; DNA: TGCAGCGTTGAACTCACGGACACCCCCGCCCGTGGCTACACCTTC; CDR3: CSVELTDTPARGYTF
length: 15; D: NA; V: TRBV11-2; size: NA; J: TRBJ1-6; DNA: TGTGCCAGCAGCCCCGCCGGGAAAACAGCTTCACCCCTCCACTTT; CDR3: CASSPAGKTASPLHF
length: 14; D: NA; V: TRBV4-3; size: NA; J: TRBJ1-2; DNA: TGCGCCAGCAGCCAAGAGTTGGGGGCAGGTGGCTACACCTTC; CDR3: CASSQELGAGGYTF
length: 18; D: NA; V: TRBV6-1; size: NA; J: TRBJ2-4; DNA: TGTGCCAGCAGTGAAGAGAGGGCCTTCTTAATAGCCAAAAACATTCAGTACTTC; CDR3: CASSEERAFLIAKNIQYF
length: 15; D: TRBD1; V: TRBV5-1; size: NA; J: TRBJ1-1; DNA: TGCGCCAGCAGCCTACAGGGGGCCGGCAGCACTGAAGCTTTCTTT; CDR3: CASSLQGAGSTEAFF
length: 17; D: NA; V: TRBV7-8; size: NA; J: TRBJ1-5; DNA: TGTGCCAGCAGCTTAGCTGGGGCAGGCCGAACGAATCAGCCCCAGCATTTT; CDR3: CASSLAGAGRTNQPQHF
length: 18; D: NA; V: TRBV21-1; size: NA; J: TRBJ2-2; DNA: TGTGCCAGCAGCAAAAGGGGTCCCGACAGGGAAGTTCCCGGGGAGCTGTTTTTT; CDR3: CASSKRGPDREVPGELFF
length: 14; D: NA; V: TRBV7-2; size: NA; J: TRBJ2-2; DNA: TGTGCCAGCAGCTTTGGCGGGACCCCCGGGGAGCTGTTTTTT; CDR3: CASSFGGTPGELFF
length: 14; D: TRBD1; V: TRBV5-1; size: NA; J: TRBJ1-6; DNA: TGCGCCAGCAGCTTGGTGACAGGGAATTCACCCCTCCACTTT; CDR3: CASSLVTGNSPLHF
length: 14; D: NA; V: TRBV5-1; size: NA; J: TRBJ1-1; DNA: TGCGCCAGCAGCTTCGAGGGTTTGAACACTGAAGCTTTCTTT; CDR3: CASSFEGLNTEAFF
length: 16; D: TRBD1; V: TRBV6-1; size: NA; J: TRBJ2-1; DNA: TGTGCCAGCAGTGTTGGGACAGGGGGTGGGTACAATGAGCAGTTCTTC; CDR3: CASSVGTGGGYNEQFF
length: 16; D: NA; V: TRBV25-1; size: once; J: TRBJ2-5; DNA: TGTGCCAGCAGCCGCGTGATTTACCCGCAAGGGGGGACCCAGTACTTC; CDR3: CASSRVIYPQGGTQYF
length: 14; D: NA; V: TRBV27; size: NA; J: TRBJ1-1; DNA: TGTGCCAGCAGTCTCGGACGGGGAAACACTGAAGCTTTCTTT; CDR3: CASSLGRGNTEAFF
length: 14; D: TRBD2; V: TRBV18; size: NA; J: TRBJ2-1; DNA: TGTGCCAGCTCACGGCGGGAGGGCCACAATGAGCAGTTCTTC; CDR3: CASSRREGHNEQFF
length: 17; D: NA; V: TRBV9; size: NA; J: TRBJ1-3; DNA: TGTGCCAGCAGCCCACCCGACAGGCCTTTCTCTGGAAACACCATATATTTT; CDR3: CASSPPDRPFSGNTIYF
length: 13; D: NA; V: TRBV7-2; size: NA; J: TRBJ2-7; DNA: TGTGCCAGCAGCTTACGGGGTTCCTACGAGCAGTACTTC; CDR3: CASSLRGSYEQYF
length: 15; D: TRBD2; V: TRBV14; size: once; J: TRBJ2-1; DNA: TGTGCCAGCAGCCAATGGGGGACTAGCGGCAATGAGCAGTTCTTC; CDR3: CASSQWGTSGNEQFF
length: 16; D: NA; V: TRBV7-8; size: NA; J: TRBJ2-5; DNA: TGTGCCAGCAGCTTGGGGCACAGCCCCGGGTCAGAGACCCAGTACTTC; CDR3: CASSLGHSPGSETQYF
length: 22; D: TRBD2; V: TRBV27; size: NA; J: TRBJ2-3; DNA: TGTGCCAGCATCCCCTTTTTGGGGCAGGGTGATAGGACTAGCGGGATTTCAGATACGCAGTATTTT; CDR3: CASIPFLGQGDRTSGISDTQYF
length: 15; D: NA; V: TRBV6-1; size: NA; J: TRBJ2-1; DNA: TGTGCCAGCAGTGTAAACAGGGTTTCCTACAATGAGCAGTTCTTC; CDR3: CASSVNRVSYNEQFF
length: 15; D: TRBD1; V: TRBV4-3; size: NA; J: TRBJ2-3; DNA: TGCGCCAGCAGCCAAGATGGGACAGGCGGGGATACGCAGTATTTT; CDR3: CASSQDGTGGDTQYF
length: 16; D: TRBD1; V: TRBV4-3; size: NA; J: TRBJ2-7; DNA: TGCGCCAGCAGCCAAGTTTGGGACAGGGGTACCTACGAGCAGTACTTC; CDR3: CASSQVWDRGTYEQYF
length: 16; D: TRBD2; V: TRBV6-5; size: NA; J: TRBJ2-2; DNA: TGTGCCAGCAGTTATGGACTAGCGAGCAACACCGGGGAGCTGTTTTTT; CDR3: CASSYGLASNTGELFF
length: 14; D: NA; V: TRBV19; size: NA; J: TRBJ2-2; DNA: TGTGCCAGTCGTGTAGCCGTGAACACCGGGGAGCTGTTTTTT; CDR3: CASRVAVNTGELFF
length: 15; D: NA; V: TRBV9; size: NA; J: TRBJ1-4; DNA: TGTGCCAGCAGCGTAGCGGTGTCAACTAATGAAAAACTGTTTTTT; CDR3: CASSVAVSTNEKLFF
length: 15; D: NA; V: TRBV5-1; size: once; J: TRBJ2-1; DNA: TGCGCCAGCAAATTGAAAGCGGATACCTACAATGAGCAGTTCTTC; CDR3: CASKLKADTYNEQFF
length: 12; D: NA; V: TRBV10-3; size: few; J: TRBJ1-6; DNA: TGTGCCATCAGGGTAGCCGATTCACCCCTCCACTTT; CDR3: CAIRVADSPLHF
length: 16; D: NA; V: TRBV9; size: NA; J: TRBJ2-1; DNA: TGTGCCAGCAGCGCGTTAGGGGCGGAGACCTACAATGAGCAGTTCTTC; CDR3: CASSALGAETYNEQFF
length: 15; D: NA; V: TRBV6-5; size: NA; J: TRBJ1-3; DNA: TGTGCCAGCGGTTCAGCAGGGGCCTCTGGAAACACCATATATTTT; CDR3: CASGSAGASGNTIYF
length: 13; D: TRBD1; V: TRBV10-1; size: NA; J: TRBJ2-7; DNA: TGCGCCAGCAGTGACCCAGGGGGCAAGGAGCAGTACTTC; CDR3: CASSDPGGKEQYF
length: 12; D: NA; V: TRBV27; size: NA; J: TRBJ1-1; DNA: TGTGCCAGCAGCCCCGGAGGAACTGAAGCTTTCTTT; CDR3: CASSPGGTEAFF
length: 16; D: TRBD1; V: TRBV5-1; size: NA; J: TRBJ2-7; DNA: TGCGCCAGCAGCAGTTTTCCGACAGGGTTGGGCTACGAGCAGTACTTC; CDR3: CASSSFPTGLGYEQYF
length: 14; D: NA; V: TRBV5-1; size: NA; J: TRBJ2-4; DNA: TGCGCCAGCAGCTTAGGAGGGGACAAAAACATTCAGTACTTC; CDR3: CASSLGGDKNIQYF
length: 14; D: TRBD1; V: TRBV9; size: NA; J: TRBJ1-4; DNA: TGTGCCAGCAGGCCGGGGACAGGGAATGAAAAACTGTTTTTT; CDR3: CASRPGTGNEKLFF
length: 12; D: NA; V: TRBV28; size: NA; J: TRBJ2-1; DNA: TGTGCCAGCAGTTTGCTAAAAAATGAGCAGTTCTTC; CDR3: CASSLLKNEQFF
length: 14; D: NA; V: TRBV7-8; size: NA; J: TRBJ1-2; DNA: TGTGCCAGCAGCTTCGGGGGGGAAGGCTATGGCTACACCTTC; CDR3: CASSFGGEGYGYTF